A selection of T cell receptor beta chains follows, all from one sample in a study of response to subunit inactivated influenza vaccine. TCRdb re-derived calls from the RT-PCR reads in MiXCR, one entry per CDR3 protein. The sample holds about 800,000 distinct CDR3 sequences, approximately 22% seen once. Sequenced material: PBMCs from blood, taken about 5 days after vaccination. These receptors originate from a man in his fifties or sixties who received an inactivated influenza vaccine. Both conserved end residues are part of each CDR3. Each record gives: D gene, clone size, J gene, V gene, CDR3 DNA, CDR3 protein. A D gene is named only where the DNA matches it firmly. Rows give clone size only sometimes, using once, few, many, or a class for an expanded clone.

d_call: NA; clone_size: NA; j_call: TRBJ2-2; v_call: TRBV6-5; cdr3_nt: TGTGCCAGCAGTTGGACCCACACCGGGGAGCTGTTTTTT; cdr3_aa: CASSWTHTGELFF
d_call: NA; clone_size: NA; j_call: TRBJ2-7; v_call: TRBV7-9; cdr3_nt: TGTGCCAGCAGCTGGGGAGCGGTAGGGTTGGCCGAGCAGTACTTC; cdr3_aa: CASSWGAVGLAEQYF
d_call: NA; clone_size: many; j_call: TRBJ2-1; v_call: TRBV20-1; cdr3_nt: TGCAGTGCTAGAGTGGGTAGCGGCAACTCCTACAATGAGCAGTTCTTC; cdr3_aa: CSARVGSGNSYNEQFF
d_call: NA; clone_size: NA; j_call: TRBJ2-1; v_call: TRBV20-1; cdr3_nt: TGCAGTGCGGACGACTACAATGAGCAGTTCTTC; cdr3_aa: CSADDYNEQFF
d_call: TRBD1; clone_size: NA; j_call: TRBJ1-1; v_call: TRBV12-3/TRBV12-4; cdr3_nt: TGTGCCAGCAGTCCCCAGACAGGGTTCGGGACTGAAGCTTTCTTT; cdr3_aa: CASSPQTGFGTEAFF
d_call: TRBD2; clone_size: few; j_call: TRBJ2-3; v_call: TRBV27; cdr3_nt: TGTGCCAGCAGTTTCTGGGGGGGAAGCACAGATACGCAGTATTTT; cdr3_aa: CASSFWGGSTDTQYF
d_call: NA; clone_size: few; j_call: TRBJ2-1; v_call: TRBV24-1; cdr3_nt: TGTGCCACCAGTGATTACGACAATGAGCAGTTCTTC; cdr3_aa: CATSDYDNEQFF
d_call: NA; clone_size: few; j_call: TRBJ2-1; v_call: TRBV4-1; cdr3_nt: TGCGCCAGCAGCCCCGGAGGGCTTCAAGCTGAGCAGTTCTTC; cdr3_aa: CASSPGGLQAEQFF
d_call: NA; clone_size: many; j_call: TRBJ2-2; v_call: TRBV4-3; cdr3_nt: TGCGCCAGCAGCCAAGTGTTGGATGCCGGGGAGCTGTTTTTT; cdr3_aa: CASSQVLDAGELFF
d_call: TRBD1; clone_size: NA; j_call: TRBJ1-5; v_call: TRBV5-1; cdr3_nt: TGCGCCAGCAGCCAGAGCGGGACAGGCAATCAGCCCCAGCATTTT; cdr3_aa: CASSQSGTGNQPQHF
d_call: NA; clone_size: NA; j_call: TRBJ1-2; v_call: TRBV14; cdr3_nt: TGTGCCAGCAGCCGCCCGTCCGAAGGAGTCTATGGCTACACCTTC; cdr3_aa: CASSRPSEGVYGYTF
d_call: TRBD1; clone_size: NA; j_call: TRBJ1-1; v_call: TRBV27; cdr3_nt: TGTGCCAGCAGAAGCGGAAGCCGGGACAGGGGCACTGAAGCTTTCTTT; cdr3_aa: CASRSGSRDRGTEAFF
d_call: NA; clone_size: many; j_call: TRBJ1-4; v_call: TRBV12-3/TRBV12-4; cdr3_nt: TGTGCCAGCAGTTCGAGGGAGCGGCACAATGAAAAACTGTTTTTT; cdr3_aa: CASSSRERHNEKLFF
d_call: TRBD2; clone_size: NA; j_call: TRBJ2-1; v_call: TRBV7-2; cdr3_nt: TGTGCCAGCAGCTTACGGGACTACAGCTCCTACAATGAGCAGTTCTTC; cdr3_aa: CASSLRDYSSYNEQFF
d_call: TRBD1; clone_size: NA; j_call: TRBJ2-1; v_call: TRBV15; cdr3_nt: TGTGCCACCAGCAGAGATCGGGACAGCCTCTACAATGAGCAGTTCTTC; cdr3_aa: CATSRDRDSLYNEQFF
d_call: NA; clone_size: many; j_call: TRBJ2-1; v_call: TRBV20-1; cdr3_nt: TGCAGTGCTGATCAGGACAATGAGCAGTTCTTC; cdr3_aa: CSADQDNEQFF
d_call: NA; clone_size: NA; j_call: TRBJ2-2; v_call: TRBV6-4; cdr3_nt: TGTGCCAGCTCTCGGACTCCCCGGGATACCGGGGAGCTGTTTTTT; cdr3_aa: CASSRTPRDTGELFF
d_call: NA; clone_size: many; j_call: TRBJ2-3; v_call: TRBV12-3/TRBV12-4; cdr3_nt: TGTGCCAGCAGACCGATAAGGGGTAGCACAGATACGCAGTATTTT; cdr3_aa: CASRPIRGSTDTQYF
d_call: NA; clone_size: few; j_call: TRBJ2-7; v_call: TRBV7-9; cdr3_nt: TGTGCCAGCAGCCCCTCAGGGCGTACCTACGAGCAGTACTTC; cdr3_aa: CASSPSGRTYEQYF
d_call: TRBD1; clone_size: NA; j_call: TRBJ1-1; v_call: TRBV4-1; cdr3_nt: TGCGCCAGCAGCCTCCAAGGACAGGGGCAAAATGAAGCTTTCTTT; cdr3_aa: CASSLQGQGQNEAFF
d_call: NA; clone_size: NA; j_call: TRBJ2-7; v_call: TRBV2; cdr3_nt: TGTGCCAGCAGTGCCGGGCCCTATACCGAGCAGTACTTC; cdr3_aa: CASSAGPYTEQYF
d_call: NA; clone_size: NA; j_call: TRBJ2-7; v_call: TRBV4-2; cdr3_nt: TGTGCCAGCAGCCAAGACGGGAACAGAGGCCCCTACGAGCAGTACTTC; cdr3_aa: CASSQDGNRGPYEQYF
d_call: NA; clone_size: few; j_call: TRBJ2-1; v_call: TRBV9; cdr3_nt: TGTGCCAGCAGCGCCCCGTGGAGGGACTCCTACAATGAGCAGTTCTTC; cdr3_aa: CASSAPWRDSYNEQFF
d_call: NA; clone_size: few; j_call: TRBJ1-6; v_call: TRBV4-2; cdr3_nt: TGTGCCAGCAGCCAAGATCAAAACTCCTATAATTCACCCCTCCACTTT; cdr3_aa: CASSQDQNSYNSPLHF
d_call: TRBD2; clone_size: few; j_call: TRBJ2-7; v_call: TRBV7-9; cdr3_nt: TGTGCCAGCACTATTGGGGCGGGAGTCAGTGAGCAGTACTTC; cdr3_aa: CASTIGAGVSEQYF
d_call: TRBD1; clone_size: few; j_call: TRBJ2-5; v_call: TRBV20-1; cdr3_nt: TGCAGTGCGGACAGGGAAGAGACCCAGTACTTC; cdr3_aa: CSADREETQYF
d_call: NA; clone_size: NA; j_call: TRBJ2-7; v_call: TRBV7-6; cdr3_nt: TGTGCCAGCAGCAAATCCACAGGGTTCTACGAGCAGTACTTC; cdr3_aa: CASSKSTGFYEQYF
d_call: NA; clone_size: few; j_call: TRBJ2-7; v_call: TRBV25-1; cdr3_nt: TGTGCCAGCAGTCTCCCCCCCGGGGGCGAGCAGTACTTC; cdr3_aa: CASSLPPGGEQYF
d_call: NA; clone_size: NA; j_call: TRBJ2-2; v_call: TRBV4-2; cdr3_nt: TGTGCCAGCAGCCAAGGGAGCGGGAACACCGGGGAGCTGTTTTTT; cdr3_aa: CASSQGSGNTGELFF
d_call: TRBD1; clone_size: NA; j_call: TRBJ1-2; v_call: TRBV20-1; cdr3_nt: TGCAGTGCTACAGGGGGATACTCTATGTTGGGCTATGGCTACACCTTC; cdr3_aa: CSATGGYSMLGYGYTF
d_call: TRBD2; clone_size: NA; j_call: TRBJ2-1; v_call: TRBV4-1; cdr3_nt: TGCGCCAGCAGCCAAGATTTCCCTAGCGGGGCCAATGAGCAGTTCTTC; cdr3_aa: CASSQDFPSGANEQFF
d_call: NA; clone_size: NA; j_call: TRBJ2-1; v_call: TRBV29-1; cdr3_nt: TGCAGCACACCAACCAGGGCAGAGGTCAATGAGCAGTTCTTC; cdr3_aa: CSTPTRAEVNEQFF
d_call: NA; clone_size: few; j_call: TRBJ1-3; v_call: TRBV12-3/TRBV12-4; cdr3_nt: TGTGCCAGCAGCCCGGGGAACTATGGAAACACCATATATTTT; cdr3_aa: CASSPGNYGNTIYF
d_call: NA; clone_size: few; j_call: TRBJ2-2; v_call: TRBV5-4; cdr3_nt: TGTGCCAGCAGCTTTCCCGACAGGTTGCGACCCGGATACACCGGGGAGCTGTTTTTT; cdr3_aa: CASSFPDRLRPGYTGELFF
d_call: NA; clone_size: few; j_call: TRBJ1-1; v_call: TRBV15; cdr3_nt: TGTGCCACCAGCAGAGATAAAATTTTTGGGGTGAACACTGAAGCTTTCTTT; cdr3_aa: CATSRDKIFGVNTEAFF
d_call: TRBD2; clone_size: many; j_call: TRBJ2-1; v_call: TRBV29-1; cdr3_nt: TGCAGCGTCGGGACTAGCGGGAGGGCCAGTGAGCAGTTCTTC; cdr3_aa: CSVGTSGRASEQFF
d_call: TRBD1; clone_size: few; j_call: TRBJ1-6; v_call: TRBV28; cdr3_nt: TGTGCCAGCAGTACCCCCGACAGGGGATATAATTCACCCCTCCACTTT; cdr3_aa: CASSTPDRGYNSPLHF
d_call: TRBD1; clone_size: few; j_call: TRBJ2-7; v_call: TRBV5-1; cdr3_nt: TGCGCCAGCAGCGCCGTCTCGGACAGGGGTTACGAGCAGTACTTC; cdr3_aa: CASSAVSDRGYEQYF
d_call: TRBD2; clone_size: NA; j_call: TRBJ2-5; v_call: TRBV7-3; cdr3_nt: TGTGCCAGCTCGCCAGGAGGAGCGGGAGGGCCTGGAGAGACCCAGTACTTC; cdr3_aa: CASSPGGAGGPGETQYF
d_call: NA; clone_size: few; j_call: TRBJ1-5; v_call: TRBV29-1; cdr3_nt: TGCAGCGTTGGAGTATCGAGATATCAGCCCCAGCATTTT; cdr3_aa: CSVGVSRYQPQHF
d_call: NA; clone_size: once; j_call: TRBJ2-5; v_call: TRBV6-5; cdr3_nt: TGTGCCAGCAGTTACAAGGGGCAACTCTGGGAGACCCAGTACTTC; cdr3_aa: CASSYKGQLWETQYF
d_call: NA; clone_size: NA; j_call: TRBJ2-3; v_call: TRBV5-1; cdr3_nt: TGCGCCAGCAGCTTGGAGGGCGGCGGGGGCACAGATACGCAGTATTTT; cdr3_aa: CASSLEGGGGTDTQYF
d_call: NA; clone_size: few; j_call: TRBJ2-1; v_call: TRBV19; cdr3_nt: TGTGCCAGTAGTAACGGCGCTGAGCAGTTCTTC; cdr3_aa: CASSNGAEQFF
d_call: NA; clone_size: NA; j_call: TRBJ2-5; v_call: TRBV20-1; cdr3_nt: TGCAGTGCTAGAGGTCTAGGGAGAGAAGAGACCCAGTACTTC; cdr3_aa: CSARGLGREETQYF
d_call: NA; clone_size: few; j_call: TRBJ2-3; v_call: TRBV18; cdr3_nt: TGTGCCAGCTCACCACCAACGAGGGGCGGGTTGGCAGATACGCAGTATTTT; cdr3_aa: CASSPPTRGGLADTQYF
d_call: NA; clone_size: few; j_call: TRBJ2-3; v_call: TRBV6-5; cdr3_nt: TGTGCCAGCGGGGCCGGGACAGATACGCAGTATTTT; cdr3_aa: CASGAGTDTQYF
d_call: NA; clone_size: few; j_call: TRBJ2-3; v_call: TRBV15; cdr3_nt: TGTGCCACCAGCAGAGATCGTTCCAGCACAGATACGCAGTATTTT; cdr3_aa: CATSRDRSSTDTQYF
d_call: TRBD1; clone_size: NA; j_call: TRBJ2-5; v_call: TRBV5-1; cdr3_nt: TGCGCCAGCAGCCCCGGGACAGGGGGCCCTCAAGAGACCCAGTACTTC; cdr3_aa: CASSPGTGGPQETQYF
d_call: NA; clone_size: NA; j_call: TRBJ2-5; v_call: TRBV7-8; cdr3_nt: TGTGCCAGCAGCTTAGGCGGTTGGGTGAACCAAGAGACCCAGTACTTC; cdr3_aa: CASSLGGWVNQETQYF
d_call: NA; clone_size: NA; j_call: TRBJ2-7; v_call: TRBV20-1; cdr3_nt: TGCAGTGCTAGAAGCCCCAGGGAGAAGTTTCACGAGCAGTACTTC; cdr3_aa: CSARSPREKFHEQYF
d_call: TRBD2; clone_size: NA; j_call: TRBJ2-1; v_call: TRBV10-3; cdr3_nt: TGTGCCATCAGTGGAGGACTAGCGGGGACTGGGGAGCAGTTCTTC; cdr3_aa: CAISGGLAGTGEQFF